The rows below give T cell receptor beta chains drawn from one sample of a study of OX40 agonist ivuxolimab in advanced cancers. Sequencing used immunoSEQ multiplex PCR; TCRdb keeps in-frame clones, though not all of them. The repertoire holds more than 100,000 clones, with 90% as singletons. Sequencing was performed on CD4+ or CD8+ T cells sorted from blood, taken in a trial of the OX40 agonist ivuxolimab. The receptors originated from an adult with an advanced solid tumor such as melanoma, head and neck, liver or kidney cancer. Both conserved end residues are part of each CDR3. D genes are given only for firm matches.

>TRBV12-5|.|TRBJ2-5
CASGPSEETQYF
>TRBV5-1|TRBD1|TRBJ1-3
CASSADRGTGNTIYF
>TRBV6-1|.|TRBJ1-1
CASKLGVENTEAFF
>TRBV25-1|TRBD1|TRBJ2-5
CASMPRDRVQETQYF
>TRBV5-4|TRBD2|TRBJ2-2
CASSPEKGLAGGSTGELFF
>TRBV5-4|TRBD1|TRBJ1-1
CASSRQDRFNTEAFF
>TRBV5-1|.|TRBJ2-2
CASSPRPGPNTGELFF
>TRBV6-1|.|TRBJ2-6
CASEAASSGANVLTF
>TRBV18|.|TRBJ2-5
CASSPRSGVQETQYF
>TRBV10-2|.|TRBJ2-5
CASSESGPGLTLQETQYF
>TRBV29-1|.|TRBJ1-2
CSADDGPRGYTF
>TRBV6-5|TRBD1|TRBJ1-1
CASSYSRTGGLTEAFF
>TRBV5-4|TRBD2|TRBJ2-4
CASLGRGGVQYF
>TRBV9|.|TRBJ1-2
CASSPMGGQNYGYTF
>TRBV7-9|.|TRBJ1-6
CASRGDGDSPLHF
>TRBV25-1|.|TRBJ2-1
CAGSEFQSPDNEQFF
>TRBV4-3|.|TRBJ1-5
CASSQAVSNQPQHF
>TRBV29-1|TRBD1|TRBJ1-3
CSVATTGGVGNTIYF
>TRBV6-5|.|TRBJ1-2
CASSYRSLNYGYTF
>TRBV6-1|TRBD2|TRBJ2-5
CASSASAGRETQYF
>TRBV19|.|TRBJ1-4
CASSPRLGDNEKLFF
>TRBV7-3|TRBD1|TRBJ2-3
CASSRQGSSTDTQYF
>TRBV2|.|TRBJ2-7
CASRAGSHEQYF
>TRBV6-1|.|TRBJ2-3
CASSEVDTQYF
>TRBV7-2|TRBD1|TRBJ1-4
CASSYRQGADEKLFF
>TRBV28|.|TRBJ2-3
CASSLSGSIGDTQYF
>TRBV5-4|.|TRBJ2-3
CASSLGAGADTQYF
>TRBV10-1|TRBD1|TRBJ2-1
CDSPGQGTHNEQFF
>TRBV11-3|TRBD1|TRBJ2-3
CASSSGQGPTDTQYF